The entry that follows covers one TCR beta chain sequence. Authors' analysis steps: Cell counts per sample came from amplifying reference gene primers. The method was immunoSEQ multiplex PCR; TCRdb's version includes in-frame clones alone and lacks a portion of them. V, J and clone size are those of that table, while D and trimming were read from the DNA. The profile covers a few hundred thousand clones, with roughly 87% appearing a single time and 3% to 3.5% taken by the ten largest. These data originate in a study of blood T cell repertoires in COVID-19. In the study overall: The study drew acute and convalescent COVID-19 samples from the United States, Italy and Spain.

Germline CDR1 LNHDA, CDR2 SQIVND (reference sequence). The CDR3 loop spans 15 amino acids. Trimming left V 3 bases short and J 3 bases short, with 12 bases between. Sample: peripheral blood. This TCR came from a man between 18 and 35 years old with active or convalescent COVID-19. The J gene is TRBJ1-3, the V gene TRBV19; no clear D. CDR3 loop: CASSIRSPYGNTIYF. Here the CDR3 DNA reads TGTGCCAGTAGTATCAGGTCTCCGTATGGAAACACCATATATTTT.